This T cell receptor beta chain was captured in a study of blood T cell repertoires in COVID-19 (dated by TCRdb to between 2020 and 2021). With regard to the full study: Samples from collaborators originated in the United States, Italy and Spain and spanned both the acute and convalescent phases of COVID-19. The material from the prospective study consisted of cDNA or gDNA derived from T cells, B-cell-depleted T cells, or PBMCs. Deeply sampled blood TCRbeta repertoires from subjects exposed to, actively infected with, or recovered from COVID-19 were included in the dataset. The repertoires were released in a freely available public database intended as a resource for research on the immune response to SARS-CoV-2. Samples were obtained from the ongoing ImmuneRACE study (first 160 participants) and from 1,000 to 1,500 subjects provided by 6 global collaborators. Sample metadata almost always included a de-identified subject ID, COVID-19 status, age in years and sex. HLA class I and class II types, where available, came from metadata supplied by the sample provider rather than from assay-based typing.

The investigation overall reported the following: The quantity of clinical and demographic metadata differed by source and by participant and was supplied without curation.

TCRbeta CDR3 regions were amplified from genomic DNA by means of the immunoSEQ Assay, a bias-controlled multiplex PCR. Processing in the source paper ran as follows. The number of nucleated cells in each sample was estimated from the amplification of reference gene primers within the assay. To quantify the absolute abundance of each unique TCRbeta CDR3 rearrangement, sequence reads were collapsed and filtered. For each sample, productive Simpson clonality was calculated as the square root of Simpson's diversity index over productive rearrangements. TCRdb took this table from immuneACCESS and kept in-frame rearrangements with V and J called. Such tables lack part of the clones; where checked against another copy, unresolved V genes explain under half of the gap, and the rest is unexplained. V and J calls and clone size are given by that table; D and trimming were obtained from the DNA. The sample profile shows 430,000 or so clones; around 90% of them were found once. In total, the top ten clones hold approximately 0.92% of the sample.

For this chain, trimming is 4 bases at the V end and 0 bases at the J end, and the number of junction bases without a gene match is 6. CDR1 and CDR2 are read off the germline V gene as SGHDN and FVKESK. The CDR3 runs 16 amino acids, cysteine and phenylalanine included. Here the CDR3 DNA is all that survives: 48 bases in frame from base 1. Remarks on this clone: The antigen this receptor binds is unknown. Base qualities were left out, and no much larger clone turns up one base away.

In Seattle, one collaborating source enrolled patients while the infection was active and tracked those patients longitudinally over the course of disease. Collaborating institutions collected whole blood in K2EDTA tubes following their own protocols. For TCRbeta analysis, collaborators shipped samples in one of three forms: frozen whole blood, isolated PBMCs, or DNA extracted from either of those sample types. The V and J segments used are TRBV14 and TRBJ2-1; TRBD1 lines up with 7 middle nucleotides. This TCR was sampled from a man aged 18-30 years with COVID-19, enrolled during active disease. The sequencing input was peripheral blood. The CDR3: CASSLPGGHSYNEQFF. The nucleotide sequence is TGTGCCAGCAGCCTACCAGGGGGACACTCCTACAATGAGCAGTTCTTC.